This TCR beta chain was identified in a study of T cell responses to AZD1222 COVID-19 vaccine. Broader study findings: Reports indicate that nearly half of spike-specific TCRs are directed at unmutated variant regions. Females made up more of the donors, who were largely white British, and clonal diversity may have come out too low. Two doses of AZD1222 preceded a rise in Spike-specific TCR breadth and depth. All repertoire sampling was performed exclusively after the peak T cell response.

CDR1 MDHEN and CDR2 SYDVKM come from the germline V gene. The V end lost 8 bases, the J end lost 4 bases, and 11 bases lay between the germline ends. This CDR3 is 12 amino acids long. Concerning this clone: Its matching antigen is unknown.

Produced via immunoSEQ multiplex PCR; TCRdb's table is partial and in-frame only. The table lists some 150,000 clones, just over 90% of them singletons. The receptor was isolated from an adult in good health. Sequencing used peripheral blood, obtained on day 0 of MenACWY control vaccination. The rearrangement joins TRBV28 to TRBJ1-2; no clear D. The CDR3 reads CASGTAPYGYTF. DNA for the CDR3: TGTGCCAGCGGAACAGCACCCTATGGCTACACCTTC.